The clone carrying this T cell receptor beta chain is medium-sized. Its specificity is unknown. This sample is part of a study of metastatic and nonmetastatic thyroid tumors. The overall study: Repertoires from malignant and benign thyroid patients were compared across blood and tumor or nodule tissue. Study results and limitations: The reported finding was significantly higher TCR beta diversity in malignant thyroid tumors relative to benign nodules, in blood and tumor.

Under the authors' procedure: The distant-metastasis classifier for papillary thyroid cancer was built from CDR3 differences across clinicopathological groups. TCRdb reassembled clones from the PCR reads with MiXCR. TCRdb, rather than the study authors, made the V and J calls. Found here are some 25,000 clones, approximately 21% of them singletons; the top ten hold 10% to 15%. CDR1 and CDR2 from the germline V gene are MNHNS and SASEGT. Trimming stripped 10 bases from V and 3 bases from J, with 16 bases between. This CDR3 comprises 14 residues. All patients reached thyroid surgery having received no treatment beforehand.

The rearrangement joins TRBV6-1 to TRBJ1-5; D uncertain. This sequence was found in a male donor with papillary thyroid cancer or a benign thyroid nodule (not recorded which). Some clones in this sample may be carry-over from other donors' samples. The sequencing sample was made of blood. DNA of the CDR3: TGTGCCACCCAGAACGGGGAATACAATCAGCCCCAGCATTTT. Protein product: CATQNGEYNQPQHF.